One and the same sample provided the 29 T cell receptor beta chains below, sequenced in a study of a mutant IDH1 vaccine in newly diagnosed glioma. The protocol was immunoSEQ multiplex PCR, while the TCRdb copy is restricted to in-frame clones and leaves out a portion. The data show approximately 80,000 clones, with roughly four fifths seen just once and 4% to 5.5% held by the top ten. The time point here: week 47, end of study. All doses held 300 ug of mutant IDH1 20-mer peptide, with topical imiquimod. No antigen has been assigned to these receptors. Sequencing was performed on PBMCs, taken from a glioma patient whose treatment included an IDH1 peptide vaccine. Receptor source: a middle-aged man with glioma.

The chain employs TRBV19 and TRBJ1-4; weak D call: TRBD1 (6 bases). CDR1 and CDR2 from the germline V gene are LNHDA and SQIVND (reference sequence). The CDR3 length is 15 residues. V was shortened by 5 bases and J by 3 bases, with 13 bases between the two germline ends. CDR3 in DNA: TGTGCCAGTAGTCGCCTCAGGGGTCCTAATGAAAAACTGTTTTTT. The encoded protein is CASSRLRGPNEKLFF.

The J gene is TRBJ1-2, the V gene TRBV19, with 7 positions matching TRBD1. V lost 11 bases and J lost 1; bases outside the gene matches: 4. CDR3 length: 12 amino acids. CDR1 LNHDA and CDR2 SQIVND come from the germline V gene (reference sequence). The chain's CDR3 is CAGRQGNYGYTF. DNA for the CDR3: TGTGCCGGTCGACAGGGTAACTATGGCTACACCTTC.

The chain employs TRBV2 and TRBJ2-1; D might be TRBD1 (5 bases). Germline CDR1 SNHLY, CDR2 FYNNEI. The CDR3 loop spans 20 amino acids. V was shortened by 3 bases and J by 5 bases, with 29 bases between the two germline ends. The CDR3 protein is CASSEGYWGPGQGFDNEQFF. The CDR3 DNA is TGTGCCAGCAGTGAGGGTTATTGGGGCCCAGGGCAGGGATTTGACAATGAGCAGTTCTTC.

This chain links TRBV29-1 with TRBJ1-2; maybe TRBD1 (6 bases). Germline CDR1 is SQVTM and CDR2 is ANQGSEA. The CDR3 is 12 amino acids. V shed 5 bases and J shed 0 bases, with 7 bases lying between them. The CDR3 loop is CSVTGSNYGYTF. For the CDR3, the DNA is TGCAGCGTTACAGGGTCTAACTATGGCTACACCTTC.

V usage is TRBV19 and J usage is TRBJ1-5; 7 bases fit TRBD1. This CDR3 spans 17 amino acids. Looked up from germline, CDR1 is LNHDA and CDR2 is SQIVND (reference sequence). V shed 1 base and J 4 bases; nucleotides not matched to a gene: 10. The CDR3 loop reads CASSIVPGQATNQPQHF. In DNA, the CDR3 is TGTGCCAGTAGTATAGTCCCCGGACAGGCGACGAATCAGCCCCAGCATTTT.

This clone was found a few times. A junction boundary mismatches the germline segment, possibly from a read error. CDR3 coding DNA: TGTGCCAGCAGCTTAGCGGGGGATAGCGTTCACTTC. The encoded protein is CASSLAGDSVHF. The V call is TRBV7-6, the J call TRBJ2-7; D may correspond to TRBD1 or TRBD2 (5 bases each). CDR3 size: 12 residues. Germline V gives CDR1 SGHVS, CDR2 FNYEAQ. The variable domain in full, with the rest retrieved from reference TRBV7-6 and TRBJ2-7, is GAGVSQSPRYKVTKRGQDVALRCDPISGHVSLYWYRQALGQGPEFLTYFNYEAQQDKSGLPNDRFSAERPEGSISTLTIQRTEQRDSAMYRCASSLAGDSVHFGPGTRLTVT.

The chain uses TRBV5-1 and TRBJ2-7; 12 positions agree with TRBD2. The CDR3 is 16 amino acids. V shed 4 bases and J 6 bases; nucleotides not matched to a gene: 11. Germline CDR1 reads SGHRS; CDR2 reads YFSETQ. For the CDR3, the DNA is TGCGCCAGCAGCGAAAGACCTAGCGGGAGGGCGATCGAGCAGTACTTC. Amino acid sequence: CASSERPSGRAIEQYF.

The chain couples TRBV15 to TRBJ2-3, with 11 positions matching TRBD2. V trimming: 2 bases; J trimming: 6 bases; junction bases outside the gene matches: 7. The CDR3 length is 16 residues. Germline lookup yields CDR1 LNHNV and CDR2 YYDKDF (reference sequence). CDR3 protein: CATSRTSGSSGDTQYF. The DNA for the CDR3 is TGTGCCACCAGCAGAACTAGCGGGAGCAGCGGGGATACGCAGTATTTT.

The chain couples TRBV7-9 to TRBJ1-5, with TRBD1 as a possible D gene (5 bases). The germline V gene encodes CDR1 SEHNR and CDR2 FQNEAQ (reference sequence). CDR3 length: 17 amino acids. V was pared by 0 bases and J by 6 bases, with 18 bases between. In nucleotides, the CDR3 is TGTGCCAGCAGCTTAGCGCTCGTACCCCAGGGCACTCAGCCCCAGCATTTT. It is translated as CASSLALVPQGTQPQHF. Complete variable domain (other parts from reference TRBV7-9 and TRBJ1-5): DTGVSQNPRHKITKRGQNVTFRCDPISEHNRLYWYRQTLGQGPEFLTYFQNEAQLEKSRLLSDRFSAERPKGSFSTLEIQRTEQGDSAMYLCASSLALVPQGTQPQHFGDGTRLSIL.

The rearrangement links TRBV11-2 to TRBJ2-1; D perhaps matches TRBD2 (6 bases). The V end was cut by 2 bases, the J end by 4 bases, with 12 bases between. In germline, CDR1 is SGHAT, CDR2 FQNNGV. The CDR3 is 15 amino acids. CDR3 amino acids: CASSLRGRTYNEQFF. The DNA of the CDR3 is TGTGCCAGCAGCTTACGTGGGAGGACGTACAATGAGCAGTTCTTC.

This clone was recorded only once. CDR3 sequence (DNA): TGCAGTGCTCGACACCTGTATGGCTACACCTTC. Its protein is CSARHLYGYTF. The rearrangement uses TRBV20-1 and TRBJ1-2; unclear D gene. This CDR3 is built from 11 residues. Trimming took 5 bases from V and 5 from J, leaving 9 bases between them. The V gene's germline CDR1 is DFQATT and CDR2 SNEGSKA (reference sequence).

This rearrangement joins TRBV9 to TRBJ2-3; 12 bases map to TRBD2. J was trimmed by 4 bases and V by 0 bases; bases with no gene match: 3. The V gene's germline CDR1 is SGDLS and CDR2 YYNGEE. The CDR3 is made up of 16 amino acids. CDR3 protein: CASSVALAGGADTQYF. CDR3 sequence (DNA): TGTGCCAGCAGCGTAGCCCTAGCGGGAGGGGCAGATACGCAGTATTTT. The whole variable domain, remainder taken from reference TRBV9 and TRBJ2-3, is DSGVTQTPKHLITATGQRVTLRCSPRSGDLSVYWYQQSLDQGLQFLIQYYNGEERAKGNILERFSAQQFPDLHSELNLSSLELGDSALYFCASSVALAGGADTQYFGPGTRLTVL.

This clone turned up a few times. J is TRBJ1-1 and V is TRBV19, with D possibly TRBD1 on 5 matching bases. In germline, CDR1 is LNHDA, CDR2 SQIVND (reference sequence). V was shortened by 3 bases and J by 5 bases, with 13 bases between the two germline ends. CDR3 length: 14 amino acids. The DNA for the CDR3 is TGTGCCAGTAGTATTGGAGCAGGGCGGACTGAAGCTTTCTTT. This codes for CASSIGAGRTEAFF. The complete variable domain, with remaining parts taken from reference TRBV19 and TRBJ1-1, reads DGGITQSPKYLFRKEGQNVTLSCEQNLNHDAMYWYRQDPGQGLRLIYYSQIVNDFQKGDIAEGYSVSREKKESFPLTVTSAQKNPTAFYLCASSIGAGRTEAFFGQGTRLTVV.

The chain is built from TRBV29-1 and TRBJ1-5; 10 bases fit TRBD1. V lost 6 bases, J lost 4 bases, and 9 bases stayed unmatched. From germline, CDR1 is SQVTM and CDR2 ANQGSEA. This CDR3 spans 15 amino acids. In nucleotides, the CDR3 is TGCAGCGTCGTCTTGGGACAGGGGTGGAATCAGCCCCAGCATTTT. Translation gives CSVVLGQGWNQPQHF.

CDR3 sequence (DNA): TGCGCCAGCAGCCACCCCGGGACCTTGAACACCGGGGAGCTGTTTTTT. It is translated as CASSHPGTLNTGELFF. The chain links TRBV4-1 to TRBJ2-2, with D perhaps being TRBD1 or TRBD2 (5 bases each). CDR1 is MGHRA, CDR2 YSYEKL, per germline. Trimming took off 3 bases at V and 1 base at J, with 12 bases between the two ends. This CDR3 has 16 amino acids.

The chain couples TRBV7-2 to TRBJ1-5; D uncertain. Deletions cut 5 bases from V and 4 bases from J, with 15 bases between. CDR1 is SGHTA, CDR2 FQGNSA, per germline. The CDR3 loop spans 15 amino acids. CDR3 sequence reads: CASSLSIGRNQPQHF. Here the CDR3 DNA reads TGTGCCAGCAGCCTCAGTATCGGCCGTAATCAGCCCCAGCATTTT.

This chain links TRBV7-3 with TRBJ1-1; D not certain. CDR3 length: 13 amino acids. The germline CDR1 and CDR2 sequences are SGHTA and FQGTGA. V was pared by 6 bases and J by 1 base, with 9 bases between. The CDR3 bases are TGTGCCAGCAGAGCCACTCCGAACACTGAAGCTTTCTTT. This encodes CASRATPNTEAFF. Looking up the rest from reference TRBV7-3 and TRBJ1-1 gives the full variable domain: GAGVSQTPSNKVTEKGKYVELRCDPISGHTALYWYRQSLGQGPEFLIYFQGTGAADDSGLPNDRFFAVRPEGSVSTLKIQRTERGDSAVYLCASRATPNTEAFFGQGTRLTVV.

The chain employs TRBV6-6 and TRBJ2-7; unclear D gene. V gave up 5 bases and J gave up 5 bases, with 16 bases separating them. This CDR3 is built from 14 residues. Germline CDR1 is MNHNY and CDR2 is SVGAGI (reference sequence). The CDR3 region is CASSPRTGSDEQYF. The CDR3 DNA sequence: TGTGCCAGCAGTCCCCGGACGGGTTCAGACGAGCAGTACTTC.

CDR3 region: CASSGALAAQTQYF. For the CDR3, the DNA is TGTGCCAGCTCGGGGGCTCTAGCGGCCCAGACGCAGTATTTT. V gene TRBV2 combines with J gene TRBJ2-3, with a weak D call TRBD2 (7 bases). V was trimmed by 8 bases and J by 9 bases, leaving 21 bases between them. There are 14 residues in the CDR3. Germline CDR1 reads SNHLY; CDR2 reads FYNNEI.

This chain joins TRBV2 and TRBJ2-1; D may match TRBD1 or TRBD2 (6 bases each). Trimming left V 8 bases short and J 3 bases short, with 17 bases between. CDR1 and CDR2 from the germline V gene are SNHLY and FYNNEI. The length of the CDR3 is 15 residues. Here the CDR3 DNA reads TGTGCCAGCTCTTCGGGGGCTGGATACTACAATGAGCAGTTCTTC. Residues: CASSSGAGYYNEQFF.

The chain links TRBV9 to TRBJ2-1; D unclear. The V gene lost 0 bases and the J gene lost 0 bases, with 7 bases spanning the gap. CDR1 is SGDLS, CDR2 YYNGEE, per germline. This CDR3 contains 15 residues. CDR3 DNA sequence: TGTGCCAGCAGCGTAGACCCAAGCTCCTACAATGAGCAGTTCTTC. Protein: CASSVDPSSYNEQFF.

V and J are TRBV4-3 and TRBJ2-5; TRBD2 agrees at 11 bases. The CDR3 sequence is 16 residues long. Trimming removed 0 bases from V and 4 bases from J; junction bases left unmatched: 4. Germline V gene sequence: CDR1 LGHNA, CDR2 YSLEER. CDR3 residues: CASSQDTLAGGETQYF. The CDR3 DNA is TGCGCCAGCAGCCAAGATACGCTAGCGGGGGGAGAGACCCAGTACTTC.

The CDR3 DNA reads TGTGCCAGCAGCGTACATGACTCGAACACTGAAGCTTTCTTT. It encodes CASSVHDSNTEAFF. The V and J genes are TRBV9 and TRBJ1-1; no reliable D call. This CDR3 spans 14 amino acids. Trimming left V 1 base short and J 1 base short, with 8 bases between. From germline, CDR1 is SGDLS and CDR2 YYNGEE. Full variable domain (outside the CDR3, taken from reference TRBV9 and TRBJ1-1): DSGVTQTPKHLITATGQRVTLRCSPRSGDLSVYWYQQSLDQGLQFLIQYYNGEERAKGNILERFSAQQFPDLHSELNLSSLELGDSALYFCASSVHDSNTEAFFGQGTRLTVV.

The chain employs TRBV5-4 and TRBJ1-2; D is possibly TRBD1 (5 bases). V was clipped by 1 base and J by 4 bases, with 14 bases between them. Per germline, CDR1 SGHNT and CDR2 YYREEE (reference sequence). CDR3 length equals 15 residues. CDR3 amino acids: CASSLWGSYTYGYTF. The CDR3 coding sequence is TGTGCCAGCAGCTTGTGGGGGTCTTACACCTATGGCTACACCTTC.

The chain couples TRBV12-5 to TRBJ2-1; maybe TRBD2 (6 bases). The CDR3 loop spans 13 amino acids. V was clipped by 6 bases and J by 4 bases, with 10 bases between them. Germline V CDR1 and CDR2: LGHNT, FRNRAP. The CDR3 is CASGLSGYNEQFF. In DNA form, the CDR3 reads TGTGCTAGTGGCCTTAGCGGATACAATGAGCAGTTCTTC.

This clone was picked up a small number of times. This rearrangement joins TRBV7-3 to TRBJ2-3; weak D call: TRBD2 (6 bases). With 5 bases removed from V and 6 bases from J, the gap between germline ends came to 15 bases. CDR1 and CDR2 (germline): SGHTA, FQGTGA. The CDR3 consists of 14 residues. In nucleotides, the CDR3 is TGTGCCAGCAGCGCCTCTAGCGCCGGGGATACGCAGTATTTT. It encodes CASSASSAGDTQYF.

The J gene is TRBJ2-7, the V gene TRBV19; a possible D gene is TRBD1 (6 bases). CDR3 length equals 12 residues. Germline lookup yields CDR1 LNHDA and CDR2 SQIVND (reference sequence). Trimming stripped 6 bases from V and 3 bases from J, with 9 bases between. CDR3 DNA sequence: TGTGCCAGTAGCTCGGACAGCTACGAGCAGTACTTC. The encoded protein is CASSSDSYEQYF.

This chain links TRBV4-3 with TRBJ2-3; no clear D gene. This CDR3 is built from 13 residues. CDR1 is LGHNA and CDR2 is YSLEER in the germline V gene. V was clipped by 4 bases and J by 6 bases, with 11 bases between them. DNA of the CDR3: TGCGCCAGCAGCCCAAGTCTTAGGGATACGCAGTATTTT. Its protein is CASSPSLRDTQYF.

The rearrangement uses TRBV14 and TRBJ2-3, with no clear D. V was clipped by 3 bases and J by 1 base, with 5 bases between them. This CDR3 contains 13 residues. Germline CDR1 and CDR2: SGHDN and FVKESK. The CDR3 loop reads CASSQQGTDTQYF. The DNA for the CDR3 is TGTGCCAGCAGCCAGCAAGGCACAGATACGCAGTATTTT.